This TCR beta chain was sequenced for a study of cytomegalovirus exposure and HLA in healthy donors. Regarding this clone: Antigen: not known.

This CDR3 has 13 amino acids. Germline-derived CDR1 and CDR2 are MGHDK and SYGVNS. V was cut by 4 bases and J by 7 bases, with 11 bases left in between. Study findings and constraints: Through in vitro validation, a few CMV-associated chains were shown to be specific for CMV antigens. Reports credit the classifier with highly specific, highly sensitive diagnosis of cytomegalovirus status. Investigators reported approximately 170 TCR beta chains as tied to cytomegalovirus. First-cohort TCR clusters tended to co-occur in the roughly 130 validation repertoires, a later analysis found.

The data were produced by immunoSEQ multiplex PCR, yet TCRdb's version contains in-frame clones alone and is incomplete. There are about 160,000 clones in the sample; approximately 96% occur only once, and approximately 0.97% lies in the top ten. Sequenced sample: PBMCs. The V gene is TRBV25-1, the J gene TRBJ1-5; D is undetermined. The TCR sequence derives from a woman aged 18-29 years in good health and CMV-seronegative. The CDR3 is CASSAGLRQPQHF. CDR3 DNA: TGTGCCAGCAGTGCGGGATTAAGGCAGCCCCAGCATTTT.